This TCR beta chain was sequenced during a study of T cells after yellow fever vaccination. Study overall: Those fractions that held only low numbers of cells were prepared using the SMART-Seq v4 Ultra Low Input RNA kit. Study-level points and caveats: Reappearing after the booster were most of the clones from primary vaccination (less than 98% CD4, 85% to 90% CD8).

Note on this clonotype: Its antigen is as yet unknown.

TCRdb ran MiXCR on the 5' RACE reads and lists one entry per CDR3 protein. The sample yields 230,000 or so distinct CDR3 sequences, 6.5% to 7.5% seen once. Germline CDR1 GTSNPN, CDR2 SVGIG (reference sequence). CDR3 length: 12 residues. Between the trimmed V and J ends, which lost 5 bases and 2 bases, there was a span of 9 bases. The chain carries TRBV30 and TRBJ1-1; D not resolved. Sequencing was performed on CD4+ T cells sorted from PBMCs, taken on the day of the yellow fever booster vaccination. This receptor was identified in a man aged 25-45 years who received the YFV17D yellow fever vaccine. In DNA form, the CDR3 reads TGTGCCTGGCGGACGGTAAACACTGAAGCTTTCTTT. This codes for CAWRTVNTEAFF.